This is a list of T cell receptor beta chains from one sample in a study of T cell responses to AZD1222 COVID-19 vaccine. The table came from immunoSEQ multiplex PCR; TCRdb's copy has only in-frame clones and leaves some out. The sample lists around 100,000 clones; approximately 87% were seen once. Sequences were derived from peripheral blood, sampled 28 days after the second AZD1222 dose. The receptors here all came from an adult who received the AZD1222 COVID-19 vaccine. Both conserved end residues are part of each CDR3. A D gene is named only where the DNA matches it firmly.

d_gene | v_gene | len | CDR3aa
- | TRBV5-5 | 16 | CASSLLEGLGSTEAFF
- | TRBV10-3 | 14 | CAIGGPGVNTEAFF
- | TRBV7-2 | 14 | CASSLWPGAETQYF
- | TRBV3-1/TRBV3-2 | 15 | CASSQAGHSNTEAFF
- | TRBV20-1 | 14 | CSASYTWPGEKLFF
- | TRBV7-2 | 14 | CASSLVGSSYEQYF
- | TRBV7-3 | 14 | CASSSRAVTDEQFF
- | TRBV6-5 | 13 | CASSIPGGMGAFF
- | TRBV7-3 | 14 | CASSSGRGSTEAFF
- | TRBV19 | 13 | CASSIAAVYGYTF
- | TRBV28 | 14 | CASSLPLTGQPQHF
- | TRBV27 | 11 | CASSLGNEQYF
- | TRBV30 | 14 | CAWSAPGVRNTIYF
- | TRBV28 | 11 | CASSTEETQYF
- | TRBV5-4 | 14 | CASSFRGGNSPLHF
TRBD2 | TRBV27 | 15 | CASSPGTSGQETQYF
TRBD1 | TRBV5-1 | 15 | CASSLAGQGINEQYF
- | TRBV11-1 | 15 | CASRLPGTPHQPQHF
- | TRBV7-8 | 14 | CASSLGGPRDTQYF
- | TRBV7-8 | 14 | CASSLAGRGAEAFF
- | TRBV5-1 | 15 | CASSLGSFLSHEQFF
- | TRBV10-3 | 12 | CAISVGGYGYTF
TRBD2 | TRBV28 | 16 | CASSFEREGLEETQYF
- | TRBV5-1 | 12 | CASSFGVGPLHF
TRBD1 | TRBV19 | 12 | CASRERDRVAFF
- | TRBV9 | 14 | CASSVDSHYNEQFF
- | TRBV7-9 | 12 | CASSRGENTIYF
TRBD1 | TRBV7-8 | 15 | CASSLGDRAYTEAFF
TRBD2 | TRBV7-2 | 13 | CASSPGAGGELFF
TRBD2 | TRBV18 | 19 | CASSAPGLAGGRGTGELFF
TRBD2 | TRBV28 | 12 | CASSWGGYEQYF
- | TRBV30 | 15 | CAWSIKSDRTTEAFF
- | TRBV30 | 13 | CAWKGEQAHEQYF
- | TRBV7-2 | 14 | CASSGGPLTDTQYF
- | TRBV6-5 | 11 | CASRWGNEQYF
TRBD1 | TRBV5-1 | 15 | CASSTGTGDHYGYTF
- | TRBV28 | 13 | CASSPPPRSPLHF
TRBD1 | TRBV19 | 14 | CASSYRGRYQPQHF
- | TRBV6-4 | 13 | CASSDRDTGELFF
- | TRBV27 | 12 | CASLRGDNEQFF
- | TRBV7-2 | 12 | CASRALTDTQYF
- | TRBV5-5 | 14 | CASSFGQTQETQYF
- | TRBV5-1 | 14 | CASSQDSSGNTIYF
TRBD2 | TRBV3-1/TRBV3-2 | 13 | CASRREGLDEQYF
TRBD2 | TRBV6-2/TRBV6-3 | 17 | CASSSQRGGRAYNEQFF
- | TRBV6-5 | 13 | CASSQSSYNEQFF
- | TRBV11-2 | 12 | CASSSRLGGYTF
TRBD1 | TRBV30 | 11 | CATGQGYGYTF
- | TRBV5-1 | 16 | CASSYQTGESSYEQYF
- | TRBV5-1 | 15 | CASSPDHASGNTIYF
TRBD2 | TRBV7-2 | 14 | CASSFETSSGEQYF
TRBD1 | TRBV27 | 14 | CASSLLPGTGLNDF
TRBD1 | TRBV2 | 14 | CASWGQGDTGELFF
- | TRBV11-2 | 13 | CASSLDPSYEQYF
- | TRBV20-1 | 16 | CSASGQPSWESHEQYF
- | TRBV6-5 | 14 | CASRQVSPNQPQHF
TRBD1 | TRBV9 | 17 | CASSVGTGGGGANVLTF